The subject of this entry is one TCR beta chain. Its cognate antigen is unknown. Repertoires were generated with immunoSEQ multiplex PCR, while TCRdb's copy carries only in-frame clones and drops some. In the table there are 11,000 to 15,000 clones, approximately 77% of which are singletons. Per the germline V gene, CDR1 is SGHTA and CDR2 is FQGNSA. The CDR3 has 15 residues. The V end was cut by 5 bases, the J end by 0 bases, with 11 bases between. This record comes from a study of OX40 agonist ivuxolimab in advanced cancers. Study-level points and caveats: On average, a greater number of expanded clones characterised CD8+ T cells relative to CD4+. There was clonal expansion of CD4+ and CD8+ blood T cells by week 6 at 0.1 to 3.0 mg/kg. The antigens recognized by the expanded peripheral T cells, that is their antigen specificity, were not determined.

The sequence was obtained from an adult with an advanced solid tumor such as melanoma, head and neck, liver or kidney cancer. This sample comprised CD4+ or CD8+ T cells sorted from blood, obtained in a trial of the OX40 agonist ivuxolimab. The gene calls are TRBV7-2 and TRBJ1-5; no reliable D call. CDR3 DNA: TGTGCCAGCAGCCAAGGGCAGTTTAGCAATCAGCCCCAGCATTTT. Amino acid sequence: CASSQGQFSNQPQHF. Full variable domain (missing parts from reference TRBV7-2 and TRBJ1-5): GAGVSQSPSNKVTEKGKDVELRCDPISGHTALYWYRQSLGQGLEFLIYFQGNSAPDKSGLPSDRFSAERTGGSVSTLTIQRTQQEDSAVYLCASSQGQFSNQPQHFGDGTRLSIL.